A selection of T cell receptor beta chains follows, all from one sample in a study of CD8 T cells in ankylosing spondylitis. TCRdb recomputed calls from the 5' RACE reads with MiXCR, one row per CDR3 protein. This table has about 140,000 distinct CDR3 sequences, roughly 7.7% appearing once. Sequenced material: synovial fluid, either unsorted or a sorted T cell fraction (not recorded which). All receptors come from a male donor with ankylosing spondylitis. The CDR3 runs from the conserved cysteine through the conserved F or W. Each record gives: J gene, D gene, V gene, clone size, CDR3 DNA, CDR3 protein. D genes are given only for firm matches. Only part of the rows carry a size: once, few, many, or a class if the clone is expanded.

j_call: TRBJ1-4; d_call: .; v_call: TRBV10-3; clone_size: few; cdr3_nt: TGTGCCATCAGGAAGGTTGGGGGCGAAAAACTGTTTTTT; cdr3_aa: CAIRKVGGEKLFF
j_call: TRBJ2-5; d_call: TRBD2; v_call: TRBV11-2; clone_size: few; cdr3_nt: TGTGCCAGCAGCTTGGGACTAGCGGGAGGGCCAAGAGAGACCCAGTACTTC; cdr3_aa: CASSLGLAGGPRETQYF
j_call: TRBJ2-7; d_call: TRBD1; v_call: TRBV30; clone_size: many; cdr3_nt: TGTGCCTGCGCGGGACAGGACTCCTACGAGCAGTACTTC; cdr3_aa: CACAGQDSYEQYF
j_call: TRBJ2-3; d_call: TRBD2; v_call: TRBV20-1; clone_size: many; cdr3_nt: TGCAGTGCTACGGGACTAGCGGGAGCAGATACGCAGTATTTT; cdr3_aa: CSATGLAGADTQYF
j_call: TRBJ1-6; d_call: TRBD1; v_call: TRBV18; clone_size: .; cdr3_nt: TGTGCCAGCTCACCCACCGGGACAGGGAATTTGGGATCACCCCTCCACTTT; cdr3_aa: CASSPTGTGNLGSPLHF
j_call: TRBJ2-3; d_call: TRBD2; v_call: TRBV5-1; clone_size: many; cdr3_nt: TGCGCCAGCAGCGTCGAGCGGGGCCGGCAGTATTTT; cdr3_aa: CASSVERGRQYF
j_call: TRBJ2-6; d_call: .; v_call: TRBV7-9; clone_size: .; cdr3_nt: TGTGCCAGCAGCCAGGGTGGTGGGGCCAACGTCCTGACTTTC; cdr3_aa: CASSQGGGANVLTF
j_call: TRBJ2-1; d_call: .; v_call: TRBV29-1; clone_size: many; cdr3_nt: TGCAGCTTCCTGAGAGTCTACAATGAGCAGTTCTTC; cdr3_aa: CSFLRVYNEQFF
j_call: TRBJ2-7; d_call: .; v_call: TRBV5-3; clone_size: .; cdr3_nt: TGTGCCAGAAGGCTGAGGGAGCAGTACTTC; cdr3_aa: CARRLREQYF
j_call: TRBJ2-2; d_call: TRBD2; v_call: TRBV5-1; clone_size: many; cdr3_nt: TGCGCCAGCAGCCCCAAAGCGGGAGCTGTACCCGGGGAGCTGTTTTTT; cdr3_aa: CASSPKAGAVPGELFF
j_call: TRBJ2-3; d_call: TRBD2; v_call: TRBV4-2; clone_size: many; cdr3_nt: TGTGCCAGCAGCCAAGCTAGCGGGAGTACAGATACGCAGTATTTT; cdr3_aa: CASSQASGSTDTQYF
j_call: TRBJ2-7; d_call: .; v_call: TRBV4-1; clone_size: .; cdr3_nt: TGCGCCAGCAGCCAAGTCAGGGCCTACGAGCAGTACTTC; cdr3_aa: CASSQVRAYEQYF
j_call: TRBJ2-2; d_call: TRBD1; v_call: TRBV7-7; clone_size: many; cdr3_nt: TGTGCTAGCAGCCCCGGACAGGGAAAGGCCGGGGAGCTGTTTTTT; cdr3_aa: CASSPGQGKAGELFF
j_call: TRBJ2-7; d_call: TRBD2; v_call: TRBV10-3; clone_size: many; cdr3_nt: TGTGCGACTGGACTAGCGGGAACGCAGTACTTC; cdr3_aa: CATGLAGTQYF
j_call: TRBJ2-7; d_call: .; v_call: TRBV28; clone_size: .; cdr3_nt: TGTGCCAGCAATCCGCAGGGAACTATATACGAGCAGTACTTC; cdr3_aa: CASNPQGTIYEQYF
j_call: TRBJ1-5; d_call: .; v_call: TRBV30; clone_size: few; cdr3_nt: TGTGCCTGGAGTGTGGGGAGGGGGTTCAATCAGCCCCAGCATTTT; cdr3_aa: CAWSVGRGFNQPQHF
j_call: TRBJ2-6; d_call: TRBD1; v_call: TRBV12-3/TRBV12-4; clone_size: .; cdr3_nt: TGTGCCAGCAGTTACCTACAGGGGGCTGGGGCCAACGTCCTGACTTTC; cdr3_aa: CASSYLQGAGANVLTF
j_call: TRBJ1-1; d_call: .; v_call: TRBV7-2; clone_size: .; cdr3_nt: TGTGCCAGCAGCCCTCAGGCGGGGGCCGGGACTGAAGCTTTCTTT; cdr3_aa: CASSPQAGAGTEAFF
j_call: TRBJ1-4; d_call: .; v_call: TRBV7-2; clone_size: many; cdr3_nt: TGTGCCAGCAGCCCCACGGGGGTAAATGAAAAACTGTTTTTT; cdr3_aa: CASSPTGVNEKLFF
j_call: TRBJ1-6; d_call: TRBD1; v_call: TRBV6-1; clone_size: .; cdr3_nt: TGTGCCAGCGAGGAAAGAGGACAGGGTTATTCACCCCTCCACTTT; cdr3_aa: CASEERGQGYSPLHF
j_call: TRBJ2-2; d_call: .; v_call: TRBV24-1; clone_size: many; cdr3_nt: TGTGCCACCAGTGATTTGCAAGGCCTTAACCCGACCGGGGAGCTGTTTTTT; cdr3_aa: CATSDLQGLNPTGELFF
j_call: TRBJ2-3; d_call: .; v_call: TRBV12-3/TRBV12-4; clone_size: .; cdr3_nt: TGTGCCAGCAGTCCAGGAGGGGGCCGTGGAGATACGCAGTATTTT; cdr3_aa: CASSPGGGRGDTQYF
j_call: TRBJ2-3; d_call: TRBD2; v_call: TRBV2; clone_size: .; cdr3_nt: TGTGCCAGCAGCCGACTAGCGAACACAGATACGCAGTATTTT; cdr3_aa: CASSRLANTDTQYF
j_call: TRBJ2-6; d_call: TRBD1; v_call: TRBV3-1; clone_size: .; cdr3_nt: TGTGCCAGCAGCTTTGCCGGGACAGCCTCTGGGGCCAACGTCCTGACTTTC; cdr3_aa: CASSFAGTASGANVLTF
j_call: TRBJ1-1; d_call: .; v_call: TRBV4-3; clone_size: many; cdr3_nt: TGCGCCAGCAGCCCACTTAAGGGGTACACTGAAGCTTTCTTT; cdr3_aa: CASSPLKGYTEAFF
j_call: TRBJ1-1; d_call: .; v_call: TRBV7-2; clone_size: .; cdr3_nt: TGTGCCAGCAGCTTACAGGTTATGAACACTGAAGCTTTCTTT; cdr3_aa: CASSLQVMNTEAFF
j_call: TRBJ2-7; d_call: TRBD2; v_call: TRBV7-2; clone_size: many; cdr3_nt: TGTGCCAGCAGCTTACCCTGGGGGGGGGTTTTCTCCTACGAGCAGTACTTC; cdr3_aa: CASSLPWGGVFSYEQYF
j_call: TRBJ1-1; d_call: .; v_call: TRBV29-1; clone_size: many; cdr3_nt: TGCAGCGTTGAAGTAGGGCAGTTGAACACTGAAGCTTTCTTT; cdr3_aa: CSVEVGQLNTEAFF
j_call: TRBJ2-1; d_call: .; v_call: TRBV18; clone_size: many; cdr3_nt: TGTGCCAGCTCACCACAGGGTCATGAGCAGTTCTTC; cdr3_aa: CASSPQGHEQFF
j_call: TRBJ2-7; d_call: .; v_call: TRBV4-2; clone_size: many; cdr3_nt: TGTGCCAGCAGCCAAGATGGAAGGGGCCGGACGTACTTC; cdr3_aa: CASSQDGRGRTYF
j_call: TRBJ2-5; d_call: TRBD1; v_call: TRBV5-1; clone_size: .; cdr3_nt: TGCGCCAGCAGCTGGGGGACAGGACCCACCGGGGAGACCCAGTACTTC; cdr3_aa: CASSWGTGPTGETQYF
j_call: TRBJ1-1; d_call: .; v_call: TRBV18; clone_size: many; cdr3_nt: TGTGCCAGCTCACCTCGCGGGATAACAATTGCGAACGCTGAAGCTTTCTTT; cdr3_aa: CASSPRGITIANAEAFF
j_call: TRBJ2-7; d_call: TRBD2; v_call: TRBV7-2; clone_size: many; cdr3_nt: TGTGCCAGCAGCTTCGTGGGGGGGAAAATCCATGAGCAGTACTTC; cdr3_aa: CASSFVGGKIHEQYF
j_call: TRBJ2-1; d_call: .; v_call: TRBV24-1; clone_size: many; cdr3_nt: TGTGCCACCTCCCGTGGAGGGTTCGATGAGCAGTTCTTC; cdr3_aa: CATSRGGFDEQFF
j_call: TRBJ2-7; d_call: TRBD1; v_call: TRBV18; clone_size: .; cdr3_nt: TGTGCCAGCTCACCAGGGACAGCTACCTACGAGCAGTACTTC; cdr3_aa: CASSPGTATYEQYF
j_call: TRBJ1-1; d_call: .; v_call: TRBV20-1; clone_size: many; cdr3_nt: TGCAGTGCTAGGTGGCGGGCGAACACTGAAGCTTTCTTT; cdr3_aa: CSARWRANTEAFF
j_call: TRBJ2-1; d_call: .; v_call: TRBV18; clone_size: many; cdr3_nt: TGTGCCAGCGGCGGGGTCGAGCAGTTCTTC; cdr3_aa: CASGGVEQFF
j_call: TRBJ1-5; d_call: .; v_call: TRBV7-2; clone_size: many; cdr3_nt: TGTGCCAGCAGCCCAACCTTTGGTGGCAATCAGCCCCAGCATTTT; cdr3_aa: CASSPTFGGNQPQHF
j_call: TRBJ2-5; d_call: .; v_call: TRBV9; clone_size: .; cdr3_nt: TGTGCCAGCAGCGTAGACCGCGGGCGAGAGACCCAGTACTTC; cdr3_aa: CASSVDRGRETQYF
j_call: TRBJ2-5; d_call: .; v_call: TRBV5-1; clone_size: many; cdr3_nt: TGCGCCAGCAGCTCTCTGGGTAGGGCGACCGAAGAGACCCAGTACTTC; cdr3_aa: CASSSLGRATEETQYF
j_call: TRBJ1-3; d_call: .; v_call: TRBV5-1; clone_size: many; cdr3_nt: TGCGCCAGCAGCTTATGGGGGTCCTCTGGAAACACCATATATTTT; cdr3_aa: CASSLWGSSGNTIYF
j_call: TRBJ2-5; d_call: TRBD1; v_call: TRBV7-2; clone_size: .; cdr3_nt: TGTGCCAGCACCCAAAACAGGGGAGAGACCCAGTACTTC; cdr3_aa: CASTQNRGETQYF
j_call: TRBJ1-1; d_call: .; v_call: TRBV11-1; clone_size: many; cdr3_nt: TGTGCCAGCAGCTTCGGCAGGGGAAGCACTGAAGCTTTCTTT; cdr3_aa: CASSFGRGSTEAFF
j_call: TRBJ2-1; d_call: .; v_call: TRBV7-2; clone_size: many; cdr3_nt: TGTGCCAGCAGCTCCCTAGGCTCCTACAATGAGCAGTTCTTC; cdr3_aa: CASSSLGSYNEQFF
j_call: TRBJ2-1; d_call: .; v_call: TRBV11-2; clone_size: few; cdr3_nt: TGTGCCAGCAGCTTATTGTGGGGGAGCTCCTACAATGAGCAGTTCTTC; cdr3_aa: CASSLLWGSSYNEQFF
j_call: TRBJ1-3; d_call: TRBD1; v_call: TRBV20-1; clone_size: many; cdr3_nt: TGCAGTGCTGACCGACAGGGGTCGGGAAACACCATATATTTT; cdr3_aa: CSADRQGSGNTIYF
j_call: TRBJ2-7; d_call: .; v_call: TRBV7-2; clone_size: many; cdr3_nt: TGTGCCAGCAGCTTAAGGGAAGGGGAGCAGTACTTC; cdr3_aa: CASSLREGEQYF
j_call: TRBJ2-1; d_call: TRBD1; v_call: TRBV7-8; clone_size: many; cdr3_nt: TGTGCCAGCAGCACTGGACAGGGGCCCTACAATGAGCAGTTCTTC; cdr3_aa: CASSTGQGPYNEQFF
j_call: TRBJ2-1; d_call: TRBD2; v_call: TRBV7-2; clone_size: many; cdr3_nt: TGTGCCAGCAGCTTAGGATGGGGTAGCGGGGGCTACAATGAGCAGTTCTTC; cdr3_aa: CASSLGWGSGGYNEQFF
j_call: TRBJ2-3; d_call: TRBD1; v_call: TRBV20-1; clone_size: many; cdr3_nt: TGCAGTGCTAGTCTGAACAGGGGAGTCACAGATACGCAGTATTTT; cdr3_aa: CSASLNRGVTDTQYF
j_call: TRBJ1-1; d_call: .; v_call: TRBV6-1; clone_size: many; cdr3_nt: TGTGCCAGCAGAAGGGGGGGCAAGGCTGAAGCTTTCTTT; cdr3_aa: CASRRGGKAEAFF
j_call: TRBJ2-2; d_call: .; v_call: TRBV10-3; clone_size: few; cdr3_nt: TGTGCCATCAGGGAAAACACCGGGGAGCTGTTTTTT; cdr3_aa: CAIRENTGELFF